This TCR beta chain was captured in a study of T cells in Graves' hyperthyroidism and ophthalmopathy. Study at large: Peripheral blood draws took place at initial diagnosis, ahead of any treatment.

Uncontrolled infection, other autoimmune disease, pregnancy or lactation excluded patients. About 10 ml of fresh peripheral blood supplied the PBMCs. Comments on this clonotype: Its antigen remains unknown.

The CDR3 runs to 14 residues. Trimming removed 1 base from V and 6 bases from J; junction bases left unmatched: 3. The V gene's germline CDR1 is MNHEY and CDR2 SVGAGI. TCR beta CDR3 regions were amplified from RNA transcripts. First-round RT-PCR of the TCR CDR3 relied on the HTBI primer set. A single record per CDR3 protein comes from TCRdb applying MiXCR to the multiplex PCR reads. This table holds under 400,000 distinct CDR3 sequences, about 25% found once. General observations from the study: From stable hyperthyroidism, ophthalmopathy was separated by a 13 V-J model.

The clonotype comes from a middle-aged man with Graves' hyperthyroidism. The chain links TRBV6-5 to TRBJ2-1, with 7 nucleotides matching TRBD1. The sample consisted of blood. The CDR3 bases are TGTGCCAGCAGTTACTTCGGGACAGTCAATGAGCAGTTCTTC. Translating gives CASSYFGTVNEQFF.